One and the same sample provided the 31 T cell receptor beta chains below, sequenced in a study of early T cells in non-severe SARS-CoV-2 infection. Each CDR3 protein gets one entry after TCRdb re-called the 5' RACE reads with MiXCR. Altogether tens of thousands of distinct CDR3 sequences are present, about 9.5% being singletons, with the ten largest covering over 6%. The source material was whole blood, sampled at baseline. Every receptor here comes from an adult who was a healthcare worker with PCR-confirmed SARS-CoV-2 infection or an uninfected control (not recorded which).

The chain has TRBV21-1 and TRBJ1-6; TRBD1 is the table's D call and was not checked against the DNA. TRBV21-1 is classified as a pseudogene. CDR3 length: 15 amino acids. The CDR3 DNA sequence: TGTGCCAGCAGCGCATTCAGGGGTAAGAATGCACCCCTCCACTTT. Its translation: CASSAFRGKNAPLHF.

This clonotype was detected a few times. The V gene is TRBV3-1, the J gene TRBJ2-7; the match to TRBD1 covers 7 bases. Germline-derived CDR1 and CDR2 are LGHDT and YNNKEL (reference sequence). CDR3 length equals 14 residues. Trimming cost V 4 bases and J 2 bases; bases outside gene matches: 5. For the CDR3, the DNA is TGTGCCAGCAGCCCTAACAGGGGAACCTACGAGCAGTACTTC. Residues: CASSPNRGTYEQYF.

Only a few counts were recorded for this clonotype. The genes are TRBV4-3 and TRBJ2-3; tentative D call: TRBD2 (5 bases). V was pared by 1 base and J by 1 base, with 9 bases between. This CDR3 spans 15 amino acids. Germline V gene lookup returns CDR1 LGHNA and CDR2 YSLEER. The CDR3 spells CASSQGGEGTDTQYF. CDR3 nucleotides: TGCGCCAGCAGCCAAGGGGGAGAGGGCACAGATACGCAGTATTTT.

This clonotype was detected a few times. The chain carries TRBV27 and TRBJ2-2; D is possibly TRBD1 (5 bases). CDR1 and CDR2 from the germline V gene are MNHEY and SMNVEV (reference sequence). This CDR3 region has 15 residues. V was cut by 8 bases and J by 0 bases, with 13 bases left in between. This CDR3 is CASRLRTPNTGELFF. Here the CDR3 DNA reads TGTGCCAGCCGCCTCCGGACACCGAACACCGGGGAGCTGTTTTTT.

This chain uses TRBV4-3 with TRBJ2-1; 11 bases map to TRBD2. V trimming: 6 bases; J trimming: 8 bases; junction bases outside the gene matches: 12. The CDR3 length is 16 residues. Germline lookup yields CDR1 LGHNA and CDR2 YSLEER. CDR3 sequence: CASSPYSGGASYEQFF. CDR3 sequence (DNA): TGCGCCAGCAGTCCATATAGCGGGGGGGCCTCGTATGAGCAGTTCTTC.

The sample holds many counts of this clonotype. The rearrangement links TRBV3-1 to TRBJ1-3; no clear D gene. This CDR3 is built from 12 residues. The V end lost 5 bases, the J end lost 0 bases, and 2 bases lay between the germline ends. CDR1 is LGHDT, CDR2 YNNKEL, per germline (reference sequence). This CDR3 reads CASSVSGNTIYF. The CDR3, as DNA: TGTGCCAGCAGCGTCTCTGGAAACACCATATATTTT.

There are many counts of this clonotype. This chain uses TRBV24-1 with TRBJ2-4, with TRBD1 matching over 8 bases. The CDR3 has 15 amino acids. V shed 6 bases, J shed 7 bases, and the junction held 10 bases outside the gene matches. The V gene's germline CDR1 is KGHDR and CDR2 SFDVKD. CDR3 sequence (DNA): TGTGCCACCAGTTCCCGCCAGGGGGCAGGGAACATTCAGTACTTC. Translated: CATSSRQGAGNIQYF.

This clonotype was observed a few times. V and J are TRBV11-2 and TRBJ2-5; 8 bases line up with TRBD2. The ends lost 1 base at V and 0 bases at J; junction bases unmatched: 7. Germline V gene data show CDR1 as SGHAT and CDR2 as FQNNGV. This CDR3 has 17 residues. CDR3 nucleotide sequence: TGTGCCAGCAGCTTAGGTAGCGGGGCCAGGTACCAAGAGACCCAGTACTTC. This codes for CASSLGSGARYQETQYF. The whole variable domain, remainder taken from reference TRBV11-2 and TRBJ2-5, is EAGVAQSPRYKIIEKRQSVAFWCNPISGHATLYWYQQILGQGPKLLIQFQNNGVVDDSQLPKDRFSAERLKGVDSTLKIQPAKLEDSAVYLCASSLGSGARYQETQYFGPGTRLLVL.

This clonotype was seen a few times. The V and J genes are TRBV30 and TRBJ1-2; no clear D. V lost 2 bases to trimming and J lost 2 bases, with 6 bases between them. Looked up from germline, CDR1 is GTSNPN and CDR2 is SVGIG (reference sequence). The length of the CDR3 is 12 residues. The CDR3 sequence is CAWSLQNYGYTF. As DNA, the CDR3 is TGTGCCTGGAGTCTCCAGAACTATGGCTACACCTTC.

This clonotype has more than one count but fewer than ten. V is TRBV2 and J is TRBJ1-1; D is ambiguous. Germline assignment: CDR1 SNHLY and CDR2 FYNNEI. The CDR3 runs to 15 residues. Trimming left V 6 bases short and J 6 bases short, with 20 bases between. The CDR3 region has the DNA TGTGCCAGCAGCTCGAGCCGGGTTGGGCGGGCTGAAGCTTTCTTT. It is translated as CASSSSRVGRAEAFF.

The rearrangement uses TRBV29-1 and TRBJ2-7; TRBD2 agrees at 7 bases. Per germline, CDR1 SQVTM and CDR2 ANQGSEA. The V segment lost 8 bases and the J segment 2 bases; nucleotides outside the gene matches: 12. This CDR3 region has 14 residues. The CDR3, as DNA: TGCAGCCCCGGGGGAGGGGAAGTCGCCTACGAGCAGTACTTC. It encodes CSPGGGEVAYEQYF.

The chain combines TRBV6-5 with TRBJ2-2; D remains ambiguous. Germline V gives CDR1 MNHEY, CDR2 SVGAGI. The CDR3 loop spans 13 amino acids. Trimming removed 8 bases from V and 1 base from J, with 8 bases in between. The CDR3 region has the DNA TGTGCCAGCCTGGCCTGGAACACCGGGGAGCTGTTTTTT. Protein product: CASLAWNTGELFF.

A few counts support this clonotype. J is TRBJ2-3 and V is TRBV5-1; 7 nucleotides match TRBD1. Germline assignment: CDR1 SGHRS and CDR2 YFSETQ. The CDR3 is 15 amino acids. J was trimmed by 6 bases and V by 4 bases; bases with no gene match: 11. CDR3 DNA: TGCGCCAGCAGCCCGAGACAGGGCGAGGGTGATACGCAGTATTTT. It codes for CASSPRQGEGDTQYF.

This chain connects TRBV6-6 to TRBJ1-2; no clear D gene. Germline V gene sequence: CDR1 MNHNY, CDR2 SVGAGI (reference sequence). V dropped 2 bases and J dropped 6 bases, with 7 bases sitting between them. The CDR3 covers 12 residues. For the CDR3, the DNA is TGTGCCAGCAGTTACCCCAATAATGGCTACACCTTC. Its protein is CASSYPNNGYTF.

This clonotype showed up just a few times. The rearrangement joins TRBV28 to TRBJ1-2, with D possibly matching TRBD1 (5 bases). Per the germline V gene, CDR1 is MDHEN and CDR2 is SYDVKM. The CDR3 runs to 18 residues. The germline V and J ends were trimmed by 1 base and 5 bases, with 23 bases remaining between them. CDR3 bases: TGTGCCAGCAGTTTATTTCCCCAGGACGGCTCGGGGGTGTATGGCTACACCTTC. Protein sequence: CASSLFPQDGSGVYGYTF.

The V call is TRBV7-9, the J call TRBJ2-5; 10 nucleotides align to TRBD1. This CDR3 has 15 residues. Losses at the gene ends were 8 bases for V and 2 bases for J; bases not matched to a gene: 8. Germline values: CDR1 SEHNR, CDR2 FQNEAQ (reference sequence). CDR3 residues: CASLRGDRGQETQYF. DNA of the CDR3: TGTGCCAGCTTACGTGGGGACAGGGGTCAAGAGACCCAGTACTTC.

This sequence joins TRBV30 and TRBJ2-7; D perhaps matches TRBD1 (6 bases). CDR1 is GTSNPN, CDR2 SVGIG, per germline (reference sequence). V lost 5 bases and J 3 bases, leaving 14 bases between the germline ends. The CDR3 totals 13 residues. CDR3: CAWSRDKGYEQYF. CDR3 bases: TGTGCCTGGTCCCGGGACAAAGGCTACGAGCAGTACTTC.

Ten or more counts support this clonotype. This chain links TRBV7-9 with TRBJ2-5, with a tentative D call TRBD2 (6 bases). The V end lost 5 bases, the J end lost 4 bases, and 20 bases lay between the germline ends. The CDR3 is 16 residues long. The germline V gene has CDR1 SEHNR and CDR2 FQNEAQ (reference sequence). Here the CDR3 reads CASSPYPRLVPETQYF. DNA for the CDR3: TGTGCCAGCAGCCCGTACCCCCGACTAGTCCCAGAGACCCAGTACTTC. The full variable domain, rest sourced from reference TRBV7-9 and TRBJ2-5, is DTGVSQNPRHKITKRGQNVTFRCDPISEHNRLYWYRQTLGQGPEFLTYFQNEAQLEKSRLLSDRFSAERPKGSFSTLEIQRTEQGDSAMYLCASSPYPRLVPETQYFGPGTRLLVL.

This chain uses TRBV29-1 with TRBJ1-1, with 7 bases that match TRBD1. This CDR3 has 13 residues. From germline, CDR1 is SQVTM and CDR2 ANQGSEA. The CDR3 DNA reads as TGCAGTATCGTTGGACAGGACCGGACTGAAGCTTTCTTT. Its protein is CSIVGQDRTEAFF.

The rearrangement links TRBV4-3 to TRBJ2-3; 7 nucleotides match TRBD1. The CDR3 contains 15 residues. V shed 1 base and J 6 bases; nucleotides not matched to a gene: 7. The V gene's germline CDR1 is LGHNA and CDR2 YSLEER. CDR3 sequence reads: CASSQVLGGGDTQYF. The DNA for the CDR3 is TGCGCCAGCAGCCAAGTTTTAGGGGGCGGGGATACGCAGTATTTT.

The genes are TRBV12-3 or TRBV12-4 and TRBJ1-6; TRBD1 might be the D (6 bases). V was pared by 5 bases and J by 7 bases, with 12 bases between. This CDR3 has 14 amino acids. CDR3 DNA sequence: TGTGCCAGCAGTGGGACATCGAGGAATTCACCCCTCCACTTT. It specifies CASSGTSRNSPLHF.

This clonotype was detected many times. The chain employs TRBV6-4 and TRBJ1-5; 7 bases agree with TRBD1. The CDR3 sequence is 15 residues long. Germline CDR1 and CDR2: MRHNA and SNTAGT. With 8 bases clipped from V and 2 bases from J, the junction kept 9 bases outside the gene matches. CDR3 bases: TGTGCCAGCTCTCCAGGGGGGGGAGGCAATCAGCCCCAGCATTTT. Translation gives CASSPGGGGNQPQHF.

This clonotype appeared a few times. The rearrangement joins TRBV19 to TRBJ2-2; D gene uncertain. CDR3 length equals 11 residues. The germline CDR1 and CDR2 sequences are LNHDA and SQIVND (reference sequence). V was pared by 3 bases and J by 8 bases, with 4 bases between. The CDR3 sequence: CASSMRGELFF. The CDR3 coding sequence is TGTGCCAGTAGTATGAGGGGGGAGCTGTTTTTT.

This clonotype appeared a few times. The chain links TRBV29-1 to TRBJ1-2; no definite D call. CDR3 length equals 11 residues. V was trimmed by 1 base and J by 5 bases, leaving 5 bases between them. CDR1 SQVTM and CDR2 ANQGSEA come from the germline V gene. The CDR3 reads CSVEGGYGYTF. The CDR3 bases are TGCAGCGTTGAAGGCGGGTATGGCTACACCTTC. The variable domain in full, with the rest retrieved from reference TRBV29-1 and TRBJ1-2, is SAVISQKPSRDICQRGTSLTIQCQVDSQVTMMFWYRQQPGQSLTLIATANQGSEATYESGFVIDKFPISRPNLTFSTLTVSNMSPEDSSIYLCSVEGGYGYTFGSGTRLTVV.

This clonotype was seen ten or more times. The chain is built from TRBV7-2 and TRBJ1-5, with D uncertain. Germline CDR1 reads SGHTA; CDR2 reads FQGNSA. Deletions cut 6 bases from V and 3 bases from J, with 15 bases between. This CDR3 comprises 15 residues. The CDR3 sequence is CASRIDGRNNQPQHF. CDR3 sequence (DNA): TGTGCCAGCAGGATAGATGGCAGGAACAATCAGCCCCAGCATTTT.

The table lists this clonotype with many counts. The V call is TRBV7-9, the J call TRBJ2-3; D possibly matches TRBD1 or TRBD2 (5 bases each). CDR1 and CDR2 (germline): SEHNR, FQNEAQ (reference sequence). The CDR3 loop spans 16 amino acids. V was shortened by 4 bases and J by 7 bases, with 21 bases between the two germline ends. CDR3 amino acids: CASSSEGPPSVHTQYF. The CDR3 coding sequence is TGTGCCAGCAGCTCCGAGGGACCCCCCTCGGTCCATACGCAGTATTTT.

This clonotype has more than one count but fewer than ten. The chain couples TRBV12-3 or TRBV12-4 to TRBJ1-5; 11 bases match TRBD1. The CDR3 spans 15 residues. The ends lost 6 bases at V and 4 bases at J; junction bases unmatched: 5. This CDR3 is CASSWTGGGNQPQHF. CDR3 DNA sequence: TGTGCCAGCAGCTGGACAGGGGGCGGGAATCAGCCCCAGCATTTT.

This rearrangement joins TRBV7-9 to TRBJ1-2; D may be TRBD1 (5 bases). CDR3 length: 13 residues. Germline CDR1 SEHNR, CDR2 FQNEAQ (reference sequence). The V end was cut by 5 bases, the J end by 8 bases, with 15 bases between. The CDR3 DNA reads as TGTGCCAGCAGCCCTAACTCAGGGAGAGGCTACACCTTC. It yields the protein CASSPNSGRGYTF. Based on the CDR3 plus reference TRBV7-9 and TRBJ1-2, the full variable domain is DTGVSQNPRHKITKRGQNVTFRCDPISEHNRLYWYRQTLGQGPEFLTYFQNEAQLEKSRLLSDRFSAERPKGSFSTLEIQRTEQGDSAMYLCASSPNSGRGYTFGSGTRLTVV.

This clonotype was seen repeatedly, ten times or more. The chain links TRBV11-3 to TRBJ1-5; D is possibly TRBD1 (5 bases). CDR3 length: 15 amino acids. The V and J ends lost 4 bases and 4 bases respectively, with 14 bases between them. Germline V gives CDR1 SGHNT, CDR2 YENEEA. The CDR3 reads CASSSDTDRNQPQHF. In DNA, the CDR3 is TGTGCCAGCAGCTCCGACACCGACAGAAATCAGCCCCAGCATTTT.

The chain carries TRBV5-1 and TRBJ1-1; perhaps TRBD1 as D (6 bases). CDR3 length: 14 residues. Germline CDR1 and CDR2: SGHRS and YFSETQ. Trimming pared 7 bases from V and 1 base from J, leaving 14 bases between. The CDR3 here is CASSTQGGNTEAFF. The CDR3 DNA reads as TGCGCCAGCTCGACACAGGGAGGGAACACTGAAGCTTTCTTT.

The chain couples TRBV2 to TRBJ1-5, with D hard to call. The length of the CDR3 is 15 residues. Germline CDR1 SNHLY, CDR2 FYNNEI. V was pared by 2 bases and J by 7 bases, with 15 bases between. CDR3 nucleotide sequence: TGTGCCAGCAGTGAAAACCCCCAGTCAGGCCAGCCCCAGCATTTT. Translation: CASSENPQSGQPQHF.